This T cell receptor beta chain was documented in a study of control samples from healthy donors and cancer patients. CDR3 length equals 15 residues. The ends were cut back, 2 bases at V and 1 base at J, with 12 bases in the middle. CDR1 and CDR2 from the germline V gene are SGHTS and YDEGEE. Here immunoSEQ multiplex PCR was the method, and the copy in TCRdb shows in-frame clones only, minus some. The profile covers some 140,000 clones, with roughly 90% appearing a single time and over 9% taken by the ten largest. Sequences were obtained from blood. This clonotype originated in a man aged 30 to 45 in good health. The chain employs TRBV5-8 and TRBJ1-2, with D possibly matching TRBD1 (5 bases). CDR3 sequence reads: CASSLRDRDNYGYTF. DNA for the CDR3: TGTGCCAGCAGCTTAAGAGACAGAGATAACTATGGCTACACCTTC.